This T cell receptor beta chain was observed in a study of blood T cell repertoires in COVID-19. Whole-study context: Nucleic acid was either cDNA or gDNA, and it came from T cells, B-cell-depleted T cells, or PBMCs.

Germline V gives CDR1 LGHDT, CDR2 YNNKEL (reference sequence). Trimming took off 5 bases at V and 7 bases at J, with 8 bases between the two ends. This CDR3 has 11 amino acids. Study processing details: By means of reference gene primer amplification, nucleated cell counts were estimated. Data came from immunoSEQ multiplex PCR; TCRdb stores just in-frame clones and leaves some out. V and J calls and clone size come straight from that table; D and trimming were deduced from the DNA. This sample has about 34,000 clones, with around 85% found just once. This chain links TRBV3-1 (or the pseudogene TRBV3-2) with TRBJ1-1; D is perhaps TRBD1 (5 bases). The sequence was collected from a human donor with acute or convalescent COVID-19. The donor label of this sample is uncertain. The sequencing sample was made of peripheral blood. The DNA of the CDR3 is TGTGCCAGCAGCATACAGGATGAAGCTTTCTTT. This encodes CASSIQDEAFF.